These 24 T cell receptor beta chains came from one sample sequenced in a study of cytomegalovirus exposure and HLA in healthy donors. Both 60 Vbeta primers and 13 Jbeta primers went into the PCR. Using immunoSEQ multiplex PCR, the repertoire was profiled, and TCRdb retains in-frame clones only, with some absent. Among fewer than 120,000 clones listed, nearly 80% were seen once. Material for sequencing was PBMCs. Every receptor here comes from a woman aged 25 to 39 in good health and CMV-seronegative.

A few counts support this clone. This sequence joins TRBV6-5 and TRBJ1-6; D is uncertain. Germline V lookup: CDR1 MNHEY, CDR2 SVGAGI. The CDR3 is made up of 12 amino acids. Trimming shortened V by 6 bases and J by 7 bases, and 7 bases separated the two germline ends. CDR3 sequence reads: CASRAGNSPLHF. The CDR3 coding sequence is TGTGCCAGCAGGGCGGGGAATTCACCCCTCCACTTT.

The chain employs TRBV25-1 and TRBJ1-1, with D perhaps matching TRBD1 (5 bases). CDR3 size: 13 residues. V lost 8 bases and J 0 bases, leaving 10 bases between the germline ends. Germline values: CDR1 MGHDK, CDR2 SYGVNS. The CDR3 loop reads CASRTTVNTEAFF. The CDR3 region has the DNA TGTGCCAGCCGAACGACAGTGAACACTGAAGCTTTCTTT. The whole variable domain, remainder taken from reference TRBV25-1 and TRBJ1-1, is EADIYQTPRYLVIGTGKKITLECSQTMGHDKMYWYQQDPGMELHLIHYSYGVNSTEKGDLSSESTVSRIRTEHFPLTLESARPSHTSQYLCASRTTVNTEAFFGQGTRLTVV.

This chain connects TRBV2 to TRBJ2-1, with D maybe TRBD2 (5 bases). Trimming stripped 3 bases from V and 8 bases from J, with 5 bases between. Germline V gene lookup returns CDR1 SNHLY and CDR2 FYNNEI. The CDR3 extends over 11 amino acids. CDR3 region: CASSERDEQFF. As DNA, the CDR3 is TGTGCCAGCAGTGAGAGGGATGAGCAGTTCTTC.

This clone appeared a single time. The rearrangement joins TRBV7-9 to TRBJ1-1; no firm D call. This CDR3 contains 15 residues. V lost 8 bases and J lost 1, with 17 bases in between. Germline V gene data show CDR1 as SEHNR and CDR2 as FQNEAQ (reference sequence). DNA of the CDR3: TGTGCCAGCGACTCAGTACGCAGCGAGAACACTGAAGCTTTCTTT. It yields the protein CASDSVRSENTEAFF. The full variable domain, its missing parts supplied by reference TRBV7-9 and TRBJ1-1, is DTGVSQNPRHKITKRGQNVTFRCDPISEHNRLYWYRQTLGQGPEFLTYFQNEAQLEKSRLLSDRFSAERPKGSFSTLEIQRTEQGDSAMYLCASDSVRSENTEAFFGQGTRLTVV.

The chain couples TRBV4-3 to TRBJ2-7; 15 bases align to TRBD2. V was clipped by 3 bases and J by 4 bases; unmatched bases: 4. The germline V gene has CDR1 LGHNA and CDR2 YSLEER. The CDR3 is 16 amino acids. CDR3 region: CASSQGLAGGPYEQYF. The CDR3 DNA reads as TGCGCCAGCAGCCAGGGACTAGCGGGAGGCCCTTACGAGCAGTACTTC.

The gene calls are TRBV29-1 and TRBJ1-2; 7 nucleotides agree with TRBD1. CDR1 SQVTM and CDR2 ANQGSEA come from the germline V gene. The CDR3 is made up of 13 amino acids. After removal of 7 bases from V and 4 bases from J, the junction contained 9 bases not matched to a gene. The CDR3 DNA is TGCAGCGCCTCGACAGGGACTGGCTATGGCTACACCTTC. Translation: CSASTGTGYGYTF. The whole variable domain, remainder taken from reference TRBV29-1 and TRBJ1-2, is SAVISQKPSRDICQRGTSLTIQCQVDSQVTMMFWYRQQPGQSLTLIATANQGSEATYESGFVIDKFPISRPNLTFSTLTVSNMSPEDSSIYLCSASTGTGYGYTFGSGTRLTVV.

The table lists this clone with a count of one. This chain links TRBV4-3 with TRBJ2-1, with D tentatively TRBD1 (5 bases). V gave up 4 bases and J gave up 4 bases, with 8 bases separating them. Germline V gives CDR1 LGHNA, CDR2 YSLEER. This CDR3 has 13 amino acids. CDR3 residues: CASSRNRYNEQFF. CDR3 nucleotides: TGCGCCAGCAGCCGAAACAGGTACAATGAGCAGTTCTTC.

The chain recombines TRBV6-1 with TRBJ1-2; perhaps TRBD1 as D (5 bases). The CDR3 has 14 residues. The germline V and J ends were trimmed by 2 bases and 2 bases, with 9 bases remaining between them. CDR1 and CDR2 from the germline V gene are MNHNS and SASEGT. The CDR3 DNA reads as TGTGCCAGCAGTGAACTGGCAGGGAACTATGGCTACACCTTC. Amino acids: CASSELAGNYGYTF.

This chain links TRBV27 with TRBJ2-3; maybe TRBD1 (5 bases). Deletions cut 10 bases from V and 1 base from J, with 18 bases between. Germline CDR1 is MNHEY and CDR2 is SMNVEV (reference sequence). The CDR3 spans 15 residues. CDR3 sequence: CATMRHLGGTDTQYF. DNA of the CDR3: TGTGCCACCATGAGGCATCTAGGGGGCACAGATACGCAGTATTTT.

The chain combines TRBV19 with TRBJ2-2, with D possibly matching TRBD2 (6 bases). CDR1 and CDR2 from the germline V gene are LNHDA and SQIVND (reference sequence). The V end was cut by 2 bases, the J end by 3 bases, with 28 bases between. The CDR3 runs 21 residues. This chain's CDR3 is CASSIFAVGTAPYGDTGELFF. Here the CDR3 DNA reads TGTGCCAGTAGTATATTCGCCGTTGGGACTGCCCCATACGGGGACACCGGGGAGCTGTTTTTT.

This chain uses TRBV7-9 with TRBJ1-1; 8 nucleotides match TRBD1. The CDR3 has 15 residues. Trimming removed 5 bases from V and 1 base from J; junction bases left unmatched: 6. The V gene's germline CDR1 is SEHNR and CDR2 FQNEAQ (reference sequence). The CDR3 sequence is CASSSRQGTNTEAFF. CDR3 nucleotide sequence: TGTGCCAGCAGCAGCCGACAGGGGACGAACACTGAAGCTTTCTTT.

The rearrangement links TRBV6-1 to TRBJ1-6; possibly TRBD1 for D (6 bases). Trimming left V 8 bases short and J 10 bases short, with 18 bases between. This CDR3 region has 14 residues. The germline gives CDR1 MNHNS, CDR2 SASEGT. The CDR3 sequence: CASAKSGEKSPLHF. DNA for the CDR3: TGTGCCAGCGCCAAGTCAGGGGAAAAATCACCCCTCCACTTT.

V and J are TRBV4-3 and TRBJ1-5; the D gene is possibly TRBD1 (5 bases). This CDR3 is built from 16 residues. Trimming stripped 0 bases from V and 6 bases from J, with 15 bases between. Germline V gene data show CDR1 as LGHNA and CDR2 as YSLEER. For the CDR3, the DNA is TGCGCCAGCAGCCAAGATAACTTTGGGGGAGGTCAGCCCCAGCATTTT. Translating it yields CASSQDNFGGGQPQHF.

Points on this clone: Its ends do not fully match the called genes, so a read error is possible. The chain employs TRBV7-7 and TRBJ2-1; 9 nucleotides align to TRBD2. The CDR3 consists of 16 residues. The germline V gene encodes CDR1 SSHAT and CDR2 FNYEAQ (reference sequence). The CDR3 bases are TGTGCTAGCAGCCCAAGGGTAGGACTAGCGTCGGGTGAGCAGTTCTTC. Translated, it gives CASSPRVGLASGEQFF.

This chain joins TRBV30 and TRBJ1-1; TRBD1 matches at 7 bases. CDR1 and CDR2 (germline): GTSNPN, SVGIG (reference sequence). Trimming at V came to 3 bases and at J to 0 bases, leaving 7 bases not matched to a gene. CDR3 length: 15 residues. In DNA, the CDR3 is TGTGCCTGGAGGACCGCCGGGACAGTGAACACTGAAGCTTTCTTT. This encodes CAWRTAGTVNTEAFF.

The gene calls are TRBV6-5 and TRBJ1-2; D uncertain. Germline CDR1 and CDR2: MNHEY and SVGAGI. This CDR3 comprises 16 residues. The V end lost 4 bases, the J end lost 2 bases, and 17 bases lay between the germline ends. The CDR3 DNA reads TGTGCCAGCAGTTCTCAGGTGGCAGCCCAGAACTATGGCTACACCTTC. It encodes CASSSQVAAQNYGYTF.

The CDR3 sequence: CAWSAPTGALNEKLFF. Here the CDR3 DNA reads TGTGCCTGGAGCGCGCCCACAGGGGCTCTTAATGAAAAACTGTTTTTT. The V call is TRBV30, the J call TRBJ1-4; TRBD1 matches at 7 bases. Germline V gene lookup returns CDR1 GTSNPN and CDR2 SVGIG (reference sequence). V dropped 3 bases and J dropped 4; count of bases not matched to a gene: 11. The CDR3 is made up of 16 amino acids.

This clone was picked up a small number of times. The chain recombines TRBV4-3 with TRBJ1-1; TRBD1 agrees at 9 bases. The CDR3 has 15 residues. Germline lookup yields CDR1 LGHNA and CDR2 YSLEER. The ends lost 4 bases at V and 3 bases at J; junction bases unmatched: 6. This CDR3 reads CASSPMTGGDTEAFF. The DNA of the CDR3 is TGCGCCAGCAGCCCAATGACAGGGGGGGACACTGAAGCTTTCTTT.

This clone has only a few counts. Within the sample, other DNA sequences also encode this same CDR3. This chain connects TRBV15 to TRBJ2-7, with TRBD1 matching over 9 bases. Looked up from germline, CDR1 is LNHNV and CDR2 is YYDKDF (reference sequence). The ends lost 3 bases at V and 1 base at J; junction bases unmatched: 1. This CDR3 comprises 14 residues. In DNA form, the CDR3 reads TGTGCCACCAGCAGGGACAGGGGTTCCTACGAGCAGTACTTC. It is translated as CATSRDRGSYEQYF. Variable domain in full (rest from reference TRBV15 and TRBJ2-7): DAMVIQNPRYQVTQFGKPVTLSCSQTLNHNVMYWYQQKSSQAPKLLFHYYDKDFNNEADTPDNFQSRRPNTSFCFLDIRSPGLGDTAMYLCATSRDRGSYEQYFGPGTRLTVT.

This clone was detected only once. This rearrangement joins TRBV27 to TRBJ1-1; no firm D call. Trimming stripped 2 bases from V and 1 base from J, with 8 bases between. CDR1 is MNHEY and CDR2 is SMNVEV in the germline V gene (reference sequence). The length of the CDR3 is 14 residues. CDR3 amino acids: CASSLTHRNTEAFF. The CDR3 coding sequence is TGTGCCAGCAGTTTAACCCACAGGAACACTGAAGCTTTCTTT.

The sample holds one count of this clone. The gene calls are TRBV27 and TRBJ2-1; 7 nucleotides agree with TRBD2. Germline assignment: CDR1 MNHEY and CDR2 SMNVEV (reference sequence). The CDR3 extends over 14 amino acids. V lost 1 base and J lost 6; bases outside the gene matches: 3. In DNA, the CDR3 is TGTGCCAGCAGTTTATATGGGGGGGTCAATGAGCAGTTCTTC. Translation: CASSLYGGVNEQFF.

V and J are TRBV9 and TRBJ2-7; 7 bases map to TRBD1. CDR3 length: 15 amino acids. In germline, CDR1 is SGDLS, CDR2 YYNGEE. J lost 7 bases, V lost 3 bases, and 13 bases had no gene match. The CDR3 sequence is CASSGSGTASWEQYF. The CDR3 coding sequence is TGTGCCAGCAGCGGATCCGGGACAGCGTCATGGGAGCAGTACTTC.

This clone was counted between two and nine times. The chain links TRBV9 to TRBJ1-5, with D perhaps matching TRBD1 (5 bases). CDR3 length equals 13 residues. The V end was cut by 4 bases, the J end by 5 bases, with 10 bases between. Germline CDR1 reads SGDLS; CDR2 reads YYNGEE. The CDR3, as DNA: TGTGCCAGCAGCCCAGGGTTAGATCAGCCCCAGCATTTT. Translation: CASSPGLDQPQHF.

This rearrangement joins TRBV7-9 to TRBJ2-4; 9 nucleotides match TRBD2. Trimming at V came to 4 bases and at J to 4 bases, leaving 8 bases not matched to a gene. Germline V gene lookup returns CDR1 SEHNR and CDR2 FQNEAQ (reference sequence). This CDR3 spans 16 amino acids. CDR3 sequence: CASSSVSGSGKNIQYF. The CDR3 DNA is TGTGCCAGCAGCTCGGTTAGCGGGAGTGGGAAAAACATTCAGTACTTC.